These 21 T cell receptor beta chains were all obtained from the same sample, sequenced in a study of CD8+CD57+ T cells in acquired aplastic anemia. TCR beta VDJ combinations and CDR3 sequences were profiled from genomic DNA. TCRdb redid the calling of the reads with MiXCR, one entry per CDR3 protein. Here the sample spans 130,000 or so distinct CDR3 sequences, approximately 41% being singletons. An expansion of CD8+CD57+ cells by flow cytometry had been shown in patients chosen for sequencing. The sample taken for sequencing was sorted CD4+, CD8+, or CD8+CD57+ T cells (not recorded which) from PBMCs. The receptor source for this set is a human donor with aplastic anemia.

Comment on this clonotype: A read error may produce the germline difference seen at one junction end. The gene calls are TRBV20-1 and TRBJ2-3, with D maybe TRBD1 (6 bases). The CDR3 has 13 amino acids. Germline V gives CDR1 DFQATT, CDR2 SNEGSKA (reference sequence). The CDR3 reads CRASMGAPDTQYF. The CDR3, as DNA: TGCCGTGCTAGTATGGGGGCCCCAGATACGCAGTATTTT.

The chain links TRBV2 to TRBJ2-7, with 7 bases lining up with TRBD1. CDR1 and CDR2 (germline): SNHLY, FYNNEI. Trimming at V came to 6 bases and at J to 5 bases, leaving 7 bases not matched to a gene. This CDR3 comprises 13 residues. CDR3 sequence reads: CASSAWQGDEQYV. Written as DNA, the CDR3 is TGTGCCAGCAGCGCGTGGCAGGGGGACGAGCAGTACGTC.

A remark on this clonotype: It may be a read error: a sequence one base away is much more abundant. The rearrangement joins TRBV2 to TRBJ2-7; D is unresolved. Germline assignment: CDR1 SNHLY and CDR2 FYNNEI. The ends were cut back, 5 bases at V and 0 bases at J, with 14 bases in the middle. This CDR3 comprises 15 residues. The CDR3 loop is CASSLRPGSSYEQYV. The CDR3, as DNA: TGTGCCAGCAGTTTACGTCCGGGTTCCTCCTACGAGCAGTACGTC.

The chain joins TRBV20-1 to TRBJ1-3; TRBD1 is a possible D gene (6 bases). This CDR3 spans 14 amino acids. The V end was cut by 3 bases, the J end by 1 base, with 10 bases between. Germline CDR1 reads DFQATT; CDR2 reads SNEGSKA (reference sequence). The CDR3 nucleotides read TGCAGTGCTAGTGGGGGGCGTTCTGGAAACACCATATATTTT. It is translated as CSASGGRSGNTIYF.

This clonotype has a count of ten or more. The chain recombines TRBV20-1 with TRBJ2-1, with D perhaps matching TRBD2 (5 bases). The V end lost 6 bases, the J end lost 4 bases, and 16 bases lay between the germline ends. This CDR3 has 14 amino acids. Germline V lookup: CDR1 DFQATT, CDR2 SNEGSKA (reference sequence). CDR3 protein: CSAPREFAYNEQFF. CDR3 DNA sequence: TGCAGTGCCCCGAGGGAATTTGCTTACAATGAGCAGTTCTTC.

This clonotype is termed medium-sized. The chain employs TRBV19 and TRBJ1-1; maybe TRBD1 (6 bases). CDR1 is LNHDA, CDR2 SQIVND, per germline (reference sequence). V lost 3 bases to trimming and J lost 7 bases, with 9 bases between them. This CDR3 contains 12 residues. The CDR3 is CASSIARGEAFF. The CDR3 coding sequence is TGTGCCAGTAGTATCGCCAGGGGTGAAGCTTTCTTT.

There are many counts of this clonotype. The rearrangement links TRBV4-1 to TRBJ1-6, with 7 bases identical to TRBD1. The CDR3 runs to 18 residues. With 4 bases clipped from V and 0 bases from J, the junction kept 9 bases outside the gene matches. Per the germline V gene, CDR1 is MGHRA and CDR2 is YSYEKL. The CDR3 region is CASSRIRTGSSYNSPLHF. CDR3 sequence (DNA): TGCGCCAGCAGCCGGATTAGGACAGGCAGCTCCTATAATTCACCCCTCCACTTT.

CDR3 protein: CAIRTSENNEQFF. The CDR3 nucleotides read TGTGCCATCAGGACTAGCGAAAACAATGAGCAGTTCTTC. The V and J genes are TRBV10-3 and TRBJ2-1; 8 nucleotides agree with TRBD2. This CDR3 is built from 13 residues. Losses at the gene ends were 6 bases for V and 5 bases for J; bases not matched to a gene: 3. CDR1 is ENHRY and CDR2 is SYGVKD in the germline V gene.

This chain uses TRBV2 with TRBJ1-6; maybe TRBD1 (5 bases). V lost 0 bases, J lost 10 bases, and 13 bases lay in between. The CDR3 runs to 15 residues. The germline V gene encodes CDR1 SNHLY and CDR2 FYNNEI. For the CDR3, the DNA is TGTGCCAGCAGTGAAGCGCTGGGGGATCTGTCACCCCTCCACTTT. Protein: CASSEALGDLSPLHF. Drawing the rest from reference TRBV2 and TRBJ1-6, the complete variable domain is EPEVTQTPSHQVTQMGQEVILRCVPISNHLYFYWYRQILGQKVEFLVSFYNNEISEKSEIFDDQFSVERPDGSNFTLKIRSTKLEDSAMYFCASSEALGDLSPLHFGNGTRLTVT.

V usage is TRBV30 and J usage is TRBJ2-3, with D possibly TRBD2 on 5 matching bases. The germline gives CDR1 GTSNPN, CDR2 SVGIG (reference sequence). CDR3 length: 12 amino acids. Trimming left V 7 bases short and J 2 bases short, with 10 bases between. CDR3 DNA: TGTGCCTACGGGGATACCACAGATACGCAGTATTTT. It translates to CAYGDTTDTQYF.

In its sample, this clonotype was seen a few times. The chain has TRBV6-2 or TRBV6-3 and TRBJ2-1; 8 bases fit TRBD1. This CDR3 is built from 17 residues. CDR1 MNHEY and CDR2 SVGEGT come from the germline V gene. V shed 4 bases and J 9 bases; nucleotides not matched to a gene: 17. The DNA for the CDR3 is TGTGCCAGCAGTTCCCTAACCGGGACAGGCTGGACCGCTGAGCAGTTCTTC. This translates into CASSSLTGTGWTAEQFF.

This clonotype was observed a single time. Just one base apart from a much larger clone, this may be a read error. The gene calls are TRBV9 and TRBJ2-2; perhaps TRBD1 as D (7 bases). This CDR3 contains 16 residues. V was clipped by 3 bases and J by 4 bases, with 16 bases between them. Germline V lookup: CDR1 SGDLS, CDR2 YYNGEE. CDR3: CASSAAGGPGTGELFF. The CDR3 DNA reads as TGTGCCAGCAGCGCTGCAGGGGGGCCGGGCACCGGGGAGCTGTTTTTT.

This rearrangement joins TRBV4-2 to TRBJ2-1, with D tentatively TRBD1 or TRBD2 (5 bases each). Germline loops: CDR1 LGHNA, CDR2 YNFKEQ. The V gene lost 7 bases and the J gene lost 4 bases, with 17 bases spanning the gap. The CDR3 is made up of 15 amino acids. The CDR3 here is CASTGKGTIYNEQFF. In nucleotides, the CDR3 is TGTGCCAGCACGGGAAAAGGGACCATTTACAATGAGCAGTTCTTC.

V gene TRBV29-1 combines with J gene TRBJ1-5, with D hard to call. This CDR3 has 13 residues. Trimming took 6 bases from V and 3 from J, leaving 12 bases between them. Per germline, CDR1 SQVTM and CDR2 ANQGSEA. The CDR3 nucleotides are TGCAGCGTCGGACTAGCGACCAATCAGCCCCAGCATTTT. Translating it yields CSVGLATNQPQHF.

This clonotype was counted at least ten times. V usage is TRBV3-1 and J usage is TRBJ1-5; a possible D gene is TRBD1 (6 bases). CDR3 size: 12 residues. The germline V gene encodes CDR1 LGHDT and CDR2 YNNKEL (reference sequence). The ends were cut back, 1 base at V and 11 bases at J, with 9 bases in the middle. CDR3 region: CASSQGTATQHF. CDR3 sequence (DNA): TGTGCCAGCAGCCAAGGGACAGCCACCCAGCATTTT.

This clonotype turned up a few times. Since a much larger clone is just one base distant, this may be a read error. This chain uses TRBV6-1 with TRBJ2-6; D gene ambiguous. Trimming removed 8 bases from V and 0 bases from J, with 5 bases in between. CDR3 size: 13 residues. The V gene's germline CDR1 is MNHNS and CDR2 SASEGT. CDR3 protein: CASQSSGANVLTF. The DNA for the CDR3 is TGTGCCAGCCAGTCCTCTGGGGCCAACGTCCTGACTTTC.

This clonotype came up many times. The chain joins TRBV20-1 to TRBJ1-5; 10 bases are a match to TRBD1. Germline V lookup: CDR1 DFQATT, CDR2 SNEGSKA (reference sequence). V lost 4 bases to trimming and J lost 2 bases; unmatched junction nucleotides: 8. The CDR3 length is 16 residues. The CDR3 DNA is TGCAGTGCTACCGCGACAGGGGGCCTGGGCAATCAGCCCCAGCATTTT. Translating gives CSATATGGLGNQPQHF.

The table lists this clonotype with many counts. CDR3 in amino acids: CASSEVTGRYNEQFF. CDR3 sequence (DNA): TGTGCCAGCAGTGAAGTGACAGGAAGGTACAATGAGCAGTTCTTC. The chain is built from TRBV2 and TRBJ2-1, with D tentatively TRBD1 (6 bases). Germline values: CDR1 SNHLY, CDR2 FYNNEI. V shed 1 base and J shed 4 bases, with 11 bases lying between them. The CDR3 totals 15 residues.

The gene calls are TRBV7-2 and TRBJ1-5; D possibly corresponds to TRBD1 (5 bases). Trimming took off 5 bases at V and 0 bases at J, with 8 bases between the two ends. Germline V gives CDR1 SGHTA, CDR2 FQGNSA. This CDR3 has 14 amino acids. CDR3 bases: TGTGCCAGCAGCCCTGACAGTAGCAATCAGCCCCAGCATTTT. It specifies CASSPDSSNQPQHF.

The chain is built from TRBV20-1 and TRBJ1-1, with a possible D match to TRBD1 (5 bases). V was trimmed by 3 bases and J by 6 bases, leaving 14 bases between them. The CDR3 consists of 13 residues. In germline, CDR1 is DFQATT, CDR2 SNEGSKA (reference sequence). CDR3 in amino acids: CSASPPGHAEAFF. The CDR3 nucleotides are TGCAGTGCTAGCCCCCCCGGACATGCTGAAGCTTTCTTT.

In its sample, this clonotype was seen many times. The chain links TRBV6-6 to TRBJ2-7; TRBD2 might be the D (6 bases). Trimming cost V 6 bases and J 6 bases, with 18 bases left between them. This CDR3 region has 14 residues. Germline assignment: CDR1 MNHNY and CDR2 SVGAGI (reference sequence). CDR3 nucleotide sequence: TGTGCCAGCAGCACAAAACCGGGACTCGGCGAGCAGTACTTC. Translated, it gives CASSTKPGLGEQYF.